The text below deals with one T cell receptor (beta chain). Antigen: not known. This record belongs to a study of radiation and T cells in renal cell carcinoma. About the research overall: Nephrectomy followed 15 Gy stereotactic body radiation by 4 weeks. Points from the study as a whole: From baseline, blood top tumor clonotypes peaked at 2 weeks post-radiation.

Germline V gene lookup returns CDR1 SGHAT and CDR2 FQNNGV. This CDR3 has 15 residues. V lost 5 bases and J 1 base, leaving 13 bases between the germline ends. Some clones are missing from TCRdb's copy, which holds only in-frame ones; the method was immunoSEQ multiplex PCR. The table has some 75,000 clones, roughly 80% seen once. Time point indicated: blood 2 weeks post-SBRT. Treatment here: 15 Gy SBRT to primary tumor, nephrectomy 4 weeks later. The chain has TRBV11-2 and TRBJ2-3; D is unclear. This TCR came from a man in his fifties or sixties with renal cell carcinoma. The source material was blood, sampled from a patient whose treatment included radiotherapy and nephrectomy. The CDR3, as DNA: TGTGCCAGCAGCAGGCCCATTTTCGGCACAGATACGCAGTATTTT. Protein: CASSRPIFGTDTQYF.